This T cell receptor (beta chain) was retrieved from a study of cytomegalovirus exposure and HLA in healthy donors. About the study: Clustering assigned 81% of the approximately 400 genotyped donors to the Caucasian-associated ancestry cluster.

Points on this clone: Its target is not known.

Per germline, CDR1 LNHNV and CDR2 YYDKDF (reference sequence). The CDR3 covers 17 residues. V shed 3 bases, J shed 1 base, and the junction held 8 bases outside the gene matches. General study points: Researchers reported that a few CMV-associated chains were confirmed in vitro as CMV antigen-specific. The dataset shows that most TCR sequences were rare, while some public TCRs occurred in many donors. Altogether, 150 to 200 TCR beta chains were recorded as cytomegalovirus-associated.

It was with 60 Vbeta and 13 Jbeta primers that the PCR ran. The method was immunoSEQ multiplex PCR; TCRdb's version includes in-frame clones alone and lacks a portion of them. The repertoire consists of more than 150,000 clones, with more than 75% occurring once and the leading ten covering about 1.5%. The rearrangement joins TRBV15 to TRBJ1-1; TRBD1 aligns across 10 bases. The TCR comes from a middle-aged man in good health and CMV-seronegative. The sequenced sample was PBMCs. CDR3 in DNA: TGTGCCACCAGCAGGTTCGACAGGGGGCGGGAGAACACTGAAGCTTTCTTT. It yields the protein CATSRFDRGRENTEAFF.